These 30 T cell receptor beta chains were all obtained from the same sample, sequenced in a study of shared clonotypes between healthy human individuals. The repertoire was sequenced with immunoSEQ multiplex PCR; TCRdb's copy has only in-frame clones and lacks some. The sample records about 96,000 clones, around 68% being singletons. Specimen: memory CD8+ T cells sorted from blood. Subset reported: CD45RO+ cells pooled with CCR7-negative TemRA cells. Every receptor here comes from a young man in good health.

This clone was seen only a few times. It is likely a read error: a sequence one base away is far more abundant. Other DNA sequences in this specimen translate into the identical CDR3. The gene calls are TRBV28 and TRBJ2-7; D not resolved. V gave up 3 bases and J gave up 3 bases, with 3 bases separating them. Germline V lookup: CDR1 MDHEN, CDR2 SYDVKM. There are 11 residues in the CDR3. CDR3 amino acids: CASSLYYEQYF. CDR3 DNA sequence: TGTGCCAGCAGTTTGTACTACGAGCAGTACTTC.

This clone showed up just a few times. This rearrangement joins TRBV6-6 to TRBJ2-3; D is ambiguous. Germline-derived CDR1 and CDR2 are MNHNY and SVGAGI (reference sequence). CDR3 size: 14 residues. V lost 2 bases to trimming and J lost 1 base, with 7 bases between them. The CDR3 coding sequence is TGTGCCAGCAGTTACGGTTCAGGCACAGATACGCAGTATTTT. It translates to CASSYGSGTDTQYF.

This clone was observed a single time. The rearrangement joins TRBV27 to TRBJ2-1; 9 nucleotides line up with TRBD1. The CDR3 has 16 amino acids. The J segment lost 0 bases and the V segment lost 3 bases, leaving 3 bases of the junction unmatched. From germline, CDR1 is MNHEY and CDR2 SMNVEV (reference sequence). CDR3 sequence (DNA): TGTGCCAGCAGTTTGACAGGGGGTGGCTCCTACAATGAGCAGTTCTTC. Translated, it gives CASSLTGGGSYNEQFF.

This clone came up a few times. This chain connects TRBV28 to TRBJ2-5; TRBD1 agrees at 8 bases. The CDR3 contains 15 residues. V lost 3 bases to trimming and J lost 2 bases; unmatched junction nucleotides: 5. Germline V lookup: CDR1 MDHEN, CDR2 SYDVKM. The CDR3 region is CASSFQGAFQETQYF. Written as DNA, the CDR3 is TGTGCCAGCAGTTTTCAGGGGGCCTTTCAAGAGACCCAGTACTTC.

This chain uses TRBV19 with TRBJ2-7; D might be TRBD1 (6 bases). V gave up 4 bases and J gave up 3 bases, with 13 bases separating them. The CDR3 loop spans 14 amino acids. Germline V lookup: CDR1 LNHDA, CDR2 SQIVND (reference sequence). The CDR3 sequence is CASSTQGSGYEQYF. CDR3 nucleotides: TGTGCCAGTAGTACCCAGGGGAGCGGCTACGAGCAGTACTTC.

Points on this clone: A much larger clone differs from this one at a single base, so this may be a read error. V gene TRBV15 combines with J gene TRBJ2-1; 13 bases align to TRBD2. This CDR3 spans 17 amino acids. Unmatched junction bases numbered 12, after V lost 5 bases and J lost 8 bases. Germline V gives CDR1 LNHNV, CDR2 YYDKDF (reference sequence). CDR3 residues: CATSLRVGLAGMDEQFF. The DNA for the CDR3 is TGTGCCACCAGCCTCCGTGTGGGACTAGCGGGAATGGATGAGCAGTTCTTC. The complete variable domain, with remaining parts taken from reference TRBV15 and TRBJ2-1, reads DAMVIQNPRYQVTQFGKPVTLSCSQTLNHNVMYWYQQKSSQAPKLLFHYYDKDFNNEADTPDNFQSRRPNTSFCFLDIRSPGLGDTAMYLCATSLRVGLAGMDEQFFGPGTRLTVL.

V and J are TRBV2 and TRBJ1-1; D is unresolved. Trimming removed 8 bases from V and 1 base from J, with 11 bases in between. CDR1 and CDR2 (germline): SNHLY, FYNNEI. There are 13 residues in the CDR3. In DNA, the CDR3 is TGTGCCAGCCGGAAGGACGGGAACACTGAAGCTTTCTTT. It translates to CASRKDGNTEAFF.

This chain connects TRBV7-8 to TRBJ1-1, with a possible D match to TRBD1 (6 bases). Germline loops: CDR1 SGHVS, CDR2 FQNEAQ. V lost 3 bases, J lost 1 base, and 9 bases lay in between. The CDR3 loop spans 14 amino acids. As DNA, the CDR3 is TGTGCCAGCAGCTTTTCCAGGGGGAACACTGAAGCTTTCTTT. Its translation: CASSFSRGNTEAFF.

The CDR3 loop is CASSSRTHYEQYF. The CDR3 DNA is TGTGCCAGCAGCTCACGGACCCACTACGAGCAGTACTTC. The rearrangement joins TRBV7-9 to TRBJ2-7, with D unclear. CDR1 SEHNR and CDR2 FQNEAQ come from the germline V gene (reference sequence). Trimming removed 4 bases from V and 3 bases from J, with 10 bases in between. There are 13 residues in the CDR3.

The chain is built from TRBV7-9 and TRBJ2-1; 8 bases are a match to TRBD2. CDR1 and CDR2 (germline): SEHNR, FQNEAQ (reference sequence). The junction had 9 bases not matched to a gene; V was cut back by 1 base and J by 7 bases. This CDR3 comprises 16 residues. CDR3 sequence reads: CASSLDPAGAGNEQFF. CDR3 coding DNA: TGTGCCAGCAGCTTAGATCCAGCGGGAGCGGGAAATGAGCAGTTCTTC.

A note on this clone: This may be a read error: a much more frequent sequence differs by one nucleotide. The rearrangement links TRBV6-4 to TRBJ2-3; 9 nucleotides agree with TRBD2. Looked up from germline, CDR1 is MRHNA and CDR2 is SNTAGT. Trimming at V came to 4 bases and at J to 0 bases, leaving 2 bases not matched to a gene. The CDR3 has 15 amino acids. The CDR3 region is CASSGGRASTDTQYF. The CDR3 DNA is TGTGCCAGCAGTGGCGGGAGGGCTAGCACAGATACGCAGTATTTT.

This chain joins TRBV2 and TRBJ2-1, with 7 bases that match TRBD2. This CDR3 has 15 residues. Per the germline V gene, CDR1 is SNHLY and CDR2 is FYNNEI. V trimming: 5 bases; J trimming: 0 bases; junction bases outside the gene matches: 4. The DNA for the CDR3 is TGTGCCAGCAGTCCTACTAGCGCCTCCTACAATGAGCAGTTCTTC. Translating gives CASSPTSASYNEQFF. The whole variable domain, remainder taken from reference TRBV2 and TRBJ2-1, is EPEVTQTPSHQVTQMGQEVILRCVPISNHLYFYWYRQILGQKVEFLVSFYNNEISEKSEIFDDQFSVERPDGSNFTLKIRSTKLEDSAMYFCASSPTSASYNEQFFGPGTRLTVL.

A few counts support this clone. This sequence joins TRBV6-5 and TRBJ2-2; D tentatively fits TRBD1 or TRBD2 (5 bases each). Trimming shortened V by 2 bases and J by 5 bases, and 12 bases separated the two germline ends. The CDR3 sequence is 15 residues long. CDR1 and CDR2 from the germline V gene are MNHEY and SVGAGI. The CDR3 nucleotides are TGTGCCAGCAGTTACCAGACAGAGGGGACCGGGGAGCTGTTTTTT. Its translation: CASSYQTEGTGELFF.

This chain joins TRBV6-1 and TRBJ1-2; possibly TRBD1 for D (5 bases). Between the trimmed V and J ends, which lost 0 bases and 3 bases, there was a span of 11 bases. Germline V gives CDR1 MNHNS, CDR2 SASEGT. The CDR3 is made up of 15 amino acids. CDR3 region: CASSEASGDYYGYTF. The CDR3 DNA reads TGTGCCAGCAGTGAAGCGAGCGGGGACTACTATGGCTACACCTTC.

The rearrangement links TRBV11-1 to TRBJ1-3; D not resolved. V lost 8 bases and J lost 0, with 8 bases in between. This CDR3 region has 13 residues. CDR1 is SGHAT and CDR2 is FQDESV in the germline V gene (reference sequence). The CDR3 nucleotides are TGTGCCAGCCTCACAGACTCTGGAAACACCATATATTTT. Translation gives CASLTDSGNTIYF.

The V call is TRBV5-4, the J call TRBJ2-7, with unresolved D. Trimming shortened V by 1 base and J by 6 bases, and 5 bases separated the two germline ends. Germline CDR1 SGHNT, CDR2 YYREEE (reference sequence). This CDR3 has 11 amino acids. As DNA, the CDR3 is TGTGCCAGCAGCTTGACGGGCGAGCAGTACTTC. It specifies CASSLTGEQYF. Full variable domain (outside the CDR3, taken from reference TRBV5-4 and TRBJ2-7): ETGVTQSPTHLIKTRGQQVTLRCSSQSGHNTVSWYQQALGQGPQFIFQYYREEENGRGNFPPRFSGLQFPNYSSELNVNALELDDSALYLCASSLTGEQYFGPGTRLTVT.

This sequence joins TRBV6-5 and TRBJ1-2, with 7 bases fitting TRBD1. The V gene's germline CDR1 is MNHEY and CDR2 SVGAGI. The CDR3 has 15 amino acids. Trimming took 4 bases from V and 0 from J; bases not matched to a gene: 5. In nucleotides, the CDR3 is TGTGCCAGCAGTTTCGGGACAGACTCTAACTATGGCTACACCTTC. Its protein is CASSFGTDSNYGYTF.

The chain has TRBV15 and TRBJ1-3; D not certain. Trimming pared 0 bases from V and 4 bases from J, leaving 10 bases between. From germline, CDR1 is LNHNV and CDR2 YYDKDF (reference sequence). This CDR3 has 15 residues. Here the CDR3 reads CATSRDLTWGNTIYF. The DNA of the CDR3 is TGTGCCACCAGCAGAGACCTTACATGGGGAAACACCATATATTTT.

The chain combines TRBV4-1 with TRBJ1-1, with 7 bases lining up with TRBD1. This CDR3 is 15 amino acids long. Germline V lookup: CDR1 MGHRA, CDR2 YSYEKL. V shed 1 base, J shed 8 bases, and the junction held 10 bases outside the gene matches. In DNA, the CDR3 is TGCGCCAGCAGCCAAGTCGCACAGGGGCTAAAGGAAGCTTTCTTT. Translation: CASSQVAQGLKEAFF.

The CDR3 sequence is CAWSVRWGGRRNTIYF. DNA for the CDR3: TGTGCCTGGAGTGTACGGTGGGGTGGTCGAAGAAACACCATATATTTT. The chain uses TRBV30 and TRBJ1-3; D is undetermined. V lost 0 bases, J lost 5 bases, and 17 bases lay in between. The CDR3 has 16 residues. Germline values: CDR1 GTSNPN, CDR2 SVGIG (reference sequence).

The rearrangement joins TRBV7-2 to TRBJ1-2; 12 bases are shared with TRBD1. Losses at the gene ends were 3 bases for V and 8 bases for J; bases not matched to a gene: 7. The CDR3 is 15 residues long. In germline, CDR1 is SGHTA, CDR2 FQGNSA. As DNA, the CDR3 is TGTGCCAGCAGCTTCCGGGACAGGGGGCGAAGGGGCTACACCTTC. It translates to CASSFRDRGRRGYTF.

The chain carries TRBV7-9 and TRBJ2-5; no clear D. V dropped 3 bases and J dropped 1 base, with 6 bases sitting between them. Germline assignment: CDR1 SEHNR and CDR2 FQNEAQ (reference sequence). The CDR3 is 13 residues long. The CDR3 region is CASSLVTQETQYF. In DNA form, the CDR3 reads TGTGCCAGCAGCTTGGTGACCCAAGAGACCCAGTACTTC.

A few counts support this clone. The chain links TRBV27 to TRBJ2-1, with D unresolved. This CDR3 is 13 amino acids long. Germline CDR1 reads MNHEY; CDR2 reads SMNVEV (reference sequence). The V end was cut by 0 bases, the J end by 6 bases, with 6 bases between. The CDR3 loop reads CASSLSVRNEQFF. In nucleotides, the CDR3 is TGTGCCAGCAGTTTATCGGTGCGCAATGAGCAGTTCTTC.

The rearrangement uses TRBV6-5 and TRBJ1-1; D may be TRBD1 (6 bases). Germline CDR1 MNHEY, CDR2 SVGAGI. Trimming left V 4 bases short and J 2 bases short, with 8 bases between. CDR3 length: 13 amino acids. CDR3 coding DNA: TGTGCCAGCAGTTTACAGGGTAACACTGAAGCTTTCTTT. Its protein is CASSLQGNTEAFF.

This chain links TRBV6-1 with TRBJ2-1, with a weak D call TRBD2 (5 bases). Germline V gives CDR1 MNHNS, CDR2 SASEGT. CDR3 size: 14 residues. Between the trimmed V and J ends, which lost 4 bases and 0 bases, there was a span of 7 bases. The CDR3 region is CASSATSSYNEQFF. The DNA of the CDR3 is TGTGCCAGCAGTGCTACTAGCTCCTACAATGAGCAGTTCTTC.

The chain recombines TRBV6-1 with TRBJ2-1; no clear D gene. The CDR3 loop spans 14 amino acids. V was cut by 1 base and J by 3 bases, with 7 bases left in between. Germline V gene data show CDR1 as MNHNS and CDR2 as SASEGT. The CDR3 region has the DNA TGTGCCAGCAGTGAAGTCGACAACTACAATGAGCAGTTCTTC. It encodes CASSEVDNYNEQFF.

This clone has just a few counts. The V gene is TRBV6-5, the J gene TRBJ1-2, with TRBD1 matching over 9 bases. The V gene end was trimmed by 6 bases and the J gene end by 4 bases; junction bases not matched to a gene: 6. CDR1 and CDR2 from the germline V gene are MNHEY and SVGAGI. The CDR3 is 14 residues long. In DNA, the CDR3 is TGTGCCAGCAGCTCACAGGGGGCCGGCTATGGCTACACCTTC. The encoded protein is CASSSQGAGYGYTF.

The V gene is TRBV19, the J gene TRBJ1-4; 8 bases fit TRBD1. The CDR3 is made up of 13 amino acids. The V gene end was trimmed by 8 bases and the J gene end by 8 bases; junction bases not matched to a gene: 7. Germline V gene lookup returns CDR1 LNHDA and CDR2 SQIVND (reference sequence). Written as DNA, the CDR3 is TGTGCCAGTCAACAGACAGGGGAGGAAAAACTGTTTTTT. It codes for CASQQTGEEKLFF.

This rearrangement joins TRBV19 to TRBJ2-1; no reliable D call. Germline values: CDR1 LNHDA, CDR2 SQIVND (reference sequence). Trimming cost V 6 bases and J 0 bases, with 12 bases left between them. This CDR3 contains 15 residues. This CDR3 is CASRLDPVSYNEQFF. CDR3 nucleotides: TGTGCCAGTAGGCTGGACCCTGTCTCCTACAATGAGCAGTTCTTC.

This clone was seen ten or more times. The chain carries TRBV4-2 and TRBJ2-2; D is perhaps TRBD2 (5 bases). In germline, CDR1 is LGHNA, CDR2 YNFKEQ. CDR3 length: 14 residues. Trimming pared 2 bases from V and 5 bases from J, leaving 9 bases between. CDR3 bases: TGTGCCAGCAGCCAACAACTAGTGACCGGGGAGCTGTTTTTT. Amino acids: CASSQQLVTGELFF.